The clone carrying this TCR beta chain was seen more than once but under ten times. This sample was taken from a study of blood T cells in healthy people across ages. Then a second PCR, running about 6 to 12 cycles, was carried out with a sample-barcoded 5' primer and a J-beta primer mix. TCRdb called the 5' RACE reads again in MiXCR, with one record for every CDR3 protein. The sample has about 730,000 distinct CDR3 sequences, about 40% seen once. Germline trimming cut 1 base from V and 5 bases from J; bases unmatched to any gene: 13. From germline, CDR1 is MGHDK and CDR2 SYGVNS. The CDR3 has 18 amino acids.

The sequenced material came from blood. This TCR derives from a woman aged 55-70 years in good health. The chain has TRBV25-1 and TRBJ1-2; 10 nucleotides line up with TRBD1. The CDR3 region has the DNA TGTGCCAGCAGTGAATCGGTAGTGACAGGGGGCTTTGGTTATGGCTACACCTTC. This codes for CASSESVVTGGFGYGYTF.